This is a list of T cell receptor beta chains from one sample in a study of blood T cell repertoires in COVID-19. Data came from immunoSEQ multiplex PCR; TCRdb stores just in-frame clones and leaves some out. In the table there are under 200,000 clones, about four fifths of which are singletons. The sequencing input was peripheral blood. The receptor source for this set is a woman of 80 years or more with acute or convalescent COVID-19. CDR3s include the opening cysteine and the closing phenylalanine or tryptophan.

CASSARLAGLYNEQFF | TRBV6-1
CASSLNTGADEQFF | TRBV19
CAWSVSSPYEQYF | TRBV30
CASSFSLADTQYF | TRBV5-5
CATSNSGQGQETQYF | TRBV24-1
CASSPDSGNTIYF | TRBV7-2
CASSVEGAAATNEKLFF | TRBV9
CASSPFGQGNTEAFF | TRBV18
CASSLDRGVRNEQFF | TRBV7-2
CASSPTGTNEKLFF | TRBV19
CASPPPGDPLTGNEQFF | TRBV19
CASSRLGPGTGGYNEQFF | TRBV7-2
CASSWAYGYTF | TRBV12-3/TRBV12-4
CASSSPAGETNEKLFF | TRBV28
CASSLFGGAYNEQFF | TRBV28
CSTSWAHTEAFF | TRBV29-1
CASSRGQEYTGELFF | TRBV19
CASRPGQGTPGANVLTF | TRBV2
CSASRSGLPYEQYF | TRBV20-1
CASSVRGVAGGSGNEQFF | TRBV7-2
CASSRTGETNEKLFF | TRBV4-3
CASSHVTNLAKNIQYF | TRBV7-2
CASSLVRLAETQYF | TRBV5-6
CASSQGPSGGPREQYF | TRBV4-3
CAWSRAGTTAGELFF | TRBV30
CASRRTENQPQHF | TRBV12-3/TRBV12-4
CASSVEGGGPYNEQFF | TRBV9
CASSQTGRGNIQYF | TRBV27
CASWGTGLGNQPQHF | TRBV27
CASSSIPGTAYNEQFF | TRBV7-6
CASSFQREGRYEQYF | TRBV11-2
CASSGGLPGETQYF | TRBV9
CASSPAVPDIQYF | TRBV6-5
CASSMTGVAEKLFF | TRBV19
CATSDPGQGRNEQFF | TRBV24-1
CASSRSEGTEAFF | TRBV6-5
CASSHQWDRGAYGYTF | TRBV3-1/TRBV3-2
CASSLGANTEAFF | TRBV7-3
CSVTGTGGTEAFF | TRBV29-1
CASSQDGYRGYTEAFF | TRBV14
CASIVGAGATDTQYF | TRBV5-8
CASSSGTSGGASDTQYF | TRBV7-6
CAWSNGQGNYGYTF | TRBV30
CASSARQGVRGGYTF | TRBV9
CASSPQFGGTEAFF | TRBV5-1
CSVEVGRGNTIYF | TRBV29-1
CASSIPPWPLPLSSEQFF | TRBV2
CAWSSGGADSPLHF | TRBV30
CASSPPGQVGNTIYF | TRBV7-9
CASSFRQVRPYGYTF | TRBV12-1
CASSLDRANTEAFF | TRBV5-4
CASSLRGVDRTEAFF | TRBV27